The TCR beta chain described here comes from a study of T-cell reconstitution after alpha-beta-depleted transplantation in children. This clonotype was detected only a few times. The CDR3 spans 14 residues. The germline V gene has CDR1 DFQATT and CDR2 SNEGSKA (reference sequence). Trimming left V 6 bases short and J 0 bases short, with 13 bases between. Preparing the TCRbeta library involved the use of unique molecular identifiers. From the PCR reads, TCRdb called clonotypes with MiXCR, one entry per CDR3 protein. The data hold 450,000 to 600,000 distinct CDR3 sequences, with roughly 13% observed a single time.

The chain uses TRBV20-1 and TRBJ2-3; D assignment may be TRBD1 or TRBD2 (5 bases each). The source is a male patient younger than 18 who had a stem cell transplant for acute myeloid leukemia, so the T cells may come from the graft donor. Sequenced material: PBMCs, mostly from graft donor cells, taken 360 days after TCRalphabeta/CD19-depleted stem cell transplant. The CDR3 bases are TGCAGTGCCACGGACTGGGGGAGCACAGATACGCAGTATTTT. Translation: CSATDWGSTDTQYF.